The 30 T cell receptor beta chains listed next were all sequenced from one sample in a study of cytomegalovirus exposure and HLA in healthy donors (dated by TCRdb to about 2017). Libraries were prepared through the immunoSEQ multiplex PCR assay. A mixture of 60 forward primers for TCR Vbeta segments and 13 reverse primers for TCR Jbeta segments was used in the multiplex PCR. Held by TCRdb, this immuneACCESS table contains in-frame sequences only and omits some clones. Under half of the omission traces to an unresolved V gene where checked; the cause of the rest is unknown. The sample table records 65,000 to 90,000 clones; roughly 70% of these occur just once. The ten largest clonotypes hold 9.5% to 13% of the sample. Sequencing was carried out using PBMCs. Every receptor here comes from a woman aged 40 to 50 in good health and CMV-seropositive.

This clone was found a few times. The rearrangement uses TRBV5-1 and TRBJ2-1; TRBD2 matches 8 bases. The CDR3 totals 14 residues. V dropped 4 bases and J dropped 3; count of bases not matched to a gene: 3. Germline V lookup: CDR1 SGHRS, CDR2 YFSETQ. The CDR3 nucleotides are TGCGCCAGCAGCGCCAGCGGGGGCTACAATGAGCAGTTCTTC. Translation: CASSASGGYNEQFF.

The V call is TRBV30, the J call TRBJ1-5; perhaps TRBD1 as D (5 bases). Germline CDR1 is GTSNPN and CDR2 is SVGIG (reference sequence). Between the trimmed V and J ends, which lost 0 bases and 4 bases, there was a span of 7 bases. This CDR3 region has 13 residues. The CDR3 here is CAWSVGQNQPQHF. The CDR3 bases are TGTGCCTGGAGTGTCGGACAAAATCAGCCCCAGCATTTT.

This clone was recorded only once. The CDR3 DNA reads as TGTGCCAGCAGCTTAGGCAGGGGCTCTAACTATGGCTACACCTTC. It yields the protein CASSLGRGSNYGYTF. The J gene is TRBJ1-2, the V gene TRBV7-2; possible D gene TRBD1, 6 bases. The V gene lost 1 base and the J gene lost 0 bases, with 9 bases spanning the gap. This CDR3 is 15 amino acids long. The germline V gene encodes CDR1 SGHTA and CDR2 FQGNSA.

This rearrangement joins TRBV4-2 to TRBJ2-5; TRBD2 matches at 8 bases. The last part of the DNA fits TRBJ2-7 better; the J call may be wrong. CDR1 is LGHNA and CDR2 is YNFKEQ in the germline V gene. The CDR3 is made up of 16 amino acids. The CDR3 loop reads CASSQGGIAGRYEQYF. The DNA for the CDR3 is TGTGCCAGCAGCCAAGGGGGAATAGCGGGGCGCTACGAGCAGTACTTC.

This clone showed up just a few times. A junction boundary mismatches the germline segment, possibly from a read error. The chain employs TRBV7-9 and TRBJ1-2; maybe TRBD1 (5 bases). This CDR3 contains 13 residues. Germline V gene lookup returns CDR1 SEHNR and CDR2 FQNEAQ (reference sequence). CDR3 protein: CSSSPPGVGGYTF. DNA for the CDR3: TGTTCCAGCAGCCCTCCGGGGGTGGGGGGCTACACCTTC.

This clone was seen only once. The V gene is TRBV19, the J gene TRBJ1-1; TRBD1 agrees at 8 bases. The CDR3 loop spans 13 amino acids. V was pared by 7 bases and J by 3 bases, with 4 bases of the junction left unmatched. The germline gives CDR1 LNHDA, CDR2 SQIVND (reference sequence). The CDR3: CASNRGLYTEAFF. The CDR3 DNA follows: TGTGCCAGTAACAGGGGGTTATACACTGAAGCTTTCTTT. The whole variable domain, filled in from reference TRBV19 and TRBJ1-1, reads DGGITQSPKYLFRKEGQNVTLSCEQNLNHDAMYWYRQDPGQGLRLIYYSQIVNDFQKGDIAEGYSVSREKKESFPLTVTSAQKNPTAFYLCASNRGLYTEAFFGQGTRLTVV.

The rearrangement links TRBV5-1 to TRBJ2-3; the match to TRBD2 covers 9 bases. J lost 1 base, V lost 4 bases, and 4 bases had no gene match. In germline, CDR1 is SGHRS, CDR2 YFSETQ. The CDR3 runs to 15 residues. This chain's CDR3 is CASSQTSGRTDTQYF. The CDR3 DNA reads TGCGCCAGCAGCCAAACTAGCGGGCGCACAGATACGCAGTATTTT.

The genes are TRBV9 and TRBJ1-1; TRBD1 matches 9 bases. Germline lookup yields CDR1 SGDLS and CDR2 YYNGEE. The J segment lost 7 bases and the V segment lost 2 bases, leaving 6 bases of the junction unmatched. The CDR3 has 14 amino acids. The CDR3 protein is CASSVSDRGDEAFF. The CDR3 nucleotides read TGTGCCAGCAGCGTCAGCGACAGGGGGGATGAAGCTTTCTTT. The whole variable domain, filled in from reference TRBV9 and TRBJ1-1, reads DSGVTQTPKHLITATGQRVTLRCSPRSGDLSVYWYQQSLDQGLQFLIQYYNGEERAKGNILERFSAQQFPDLHSELNLSSLELGDSALYFCASSVSDRGDEAFFGQGTRLTVV.

This rearrangement joins TRBV6-5 to TRBJ2-5, with 7 bases that match TRBD1. The germline V gene encodes CDR1 MNHEY and CDR2 SVGAGI. This CDR3 has 13 amino acids. J was trimmed by 4 bases and V by 6 bases; bases with no gene match: 5. The CDR3 DNA follows: TGTGCCAGCAGCCCGACAGGGCCAGAGACCCAGTACTTC. It is translated as CASSPTGPETQYF.

This CDR3 is CASRGAGDTGELFF. The CDR3 region has the DNA TGCGCCAGCAGGGGGGCCGGGGACACCGGGGAGCTGTTTTTT. The rearrangement joins TRBV10-2 to TRBJ2-2, with D tentatively TRBD1 (6 bases). The V gene's germline CDR1 is WSHSY and CDR2 SAAADI. Trimming stripped 6 bases from V and 3 bases from J, with 11 bases between. This CDR3 region has 14 residues.

A single count supports this clone. The gene calls are TRBV6-5 and TRBJ1-6; D is possibly TRBD1 (5 bases). The germline CDR1 and CDR2 sequences are MNHEY and SVGAGI. The germline V and J ends were trimmed by 2 bases and 8 bases, with 13 bases remaining between them. The CDR3 has 15 amino acids. In DNA, the CDR3 is TGTGCCAGCAGTTACGAGGGGAGGGAGGATTCACCCCTCCACTTT. It codes for CASSYEGREDSPLHF.

The V call is TRBV4-1, the J call TRBJ1-4; 7 bases line up with TRBD1. CDR1 is MGHRA and CDR2 is YSYEKL in the germline V gene. V dropped 0 bases and J dropped 2; count of bases not matched to a gene: 3. The CDR3 contains 16 residues. The CDR3 DNA is TGCGCCAGCAGCCAAGACAGGGGGACCACTAATGAAAAACTGTTTTTT. Protein sequence: CASSQDRGTTNEKLFF.

CDR3 protein: CASSLSTNYGYTF. DNA for the CDR3: TGTGCCAGCAGCTTAAGTACTAACTATGGCTACACCTTC. The chain couples TRBV7-3 to TRBJ1-2; D gene uncertain. CDR1 and CDR2 from the germline V gene are SGHTA and FQGTGA. The CDR3 consists of 13 residues. The V and J ends lost 1 base and 0 bases respectively, with 3 bases between them. The complete variable domain, with remaining parts taken from reference TRBV7-3 and TRBJ1-2, reads GAGVSQTPSNKVTEKGKYVELRCDPISGHTALYWYRQSLGQGPEFLIYFQGTGAADDSGLPNDRFFAVRPEGSVSTLKIQRTERGDSAVYLCASSLSTNYGYTFGSGTRLTVV.

This clone turned up a few times. The V gene is TRBV5-1, the J gene TRBJ1-3; perhaps TRBD1 as D (5 bases). V lost 0 bases and J lost 0, with 13 bases in between. The CDR3 totals 17 residues. Germline CDR1 is SGHRS and CDR2 is YFSETQ. The CDR3 reads CASSLVAGRHSGNTIYF. In DNA, the CDR3 is TGCGCCAGCAGCTTGGTAGCGGGGCGGCACTCTGGAAACACCATATATTTT. The complete variable domain, with remaining parts taken from reference TRBV5-1 and TRBJ1-3, reads KAGVTQTPRYLIKTRGQQVTLSCSPISGHRSVSWYQQTPGQGLQFLFEYFSETQRNKGNFPGRFSGRQFSNSRSEMNVSTLELGDSALYLCASSLVAGRHSGNTIYFGEGSWLTVV.

The chain joins TRBV5-4 to TRBJ2-2; 7 bases fit TRBD1. Germline V gives CDR1 SGHNT, CDR2 YYREEE (reference sequence). V lost 0 bases and J lost 1; bases outside the gene matches: 0. The CDR3 consists of 15 residues. The CDR3 sequence: CASSLGTGNTGELFF. CDR3 bases: TGTGCCAGCAGCTTGGGGACAGGGAACACCGGGGAGCTGTTTTTT.

This chain uses TRBV27 with TRBJ2-7, with TRBD2 identical over 8 bases. Germline V CDR1 and CDR2: MNHEY, SMNVEV (reference sequence). V gave up 6 bases and J gave up 5 bases; unmatched junction bases: 9. The CDR3 has 14 amino acids. This CDR3 reads CASSSAGGGHEQYF. As DNA, the CDR3 is TGTGCCAGCAGCTCCGCAGGCGGGGGGCACGAGCAGTACTTC.

The genes are TRBV2 and TRBJ2-3; 9 positions match TRBD2. From germline, CDR1 is SNHLY and CDR2 FYNNEI. The CDR3 spans 15 residues. Unmatched junction bases numbered 12, after V lost 10 bases and J lost 4 bases. This chain's CDR3 is CATTRGGGPADTQYF. The CDR3 DNA reads as TGTGCCACCACGCGGGGGGGCGGTCCCGCAGATACGCAGTATTTT. Based on the CDR3 plus reference TRBV2 and TRBJ2-3, the full variable domain is EPEVTQTPSHQVTQMGQEVILRCVPISNHLYFYWYRQILGQKVEFLVSFYNNEISEKSEIFDDQFSVERPDGSNFTLKIRSTKLEDSAMYFCATTRGGGPADTQYFGPGTRLTVL.

The table lists this clone with a few counts. The V and J genes are TRBV18 and TRBJ2-2, with a possible D match to TRBD2 (6 bases). Deletions cut 6 bases from V and 3 bases from J, with 14 bases between. The CDR3 loop spans 15 amino acids. The germline CDR1 and CDR2 sequences are KGHSH and LQKENI. The CDR3 is CASSRGASDTGELFF. The CDR3 DNA follows: TGTGCCAGCTCTAGAGGAGCTAGCGACACCGGGGAGCTGTTTTTT.

This clone was counted a few times. The chain has TRBV6-4 and TRBJ2-2; possibly TRBD1 for D (5 bases). Germline assignment: CDR1 MRHNA and CDR2 SNTAGT. V lost 2 bases and J 0 bases, leaving 7 bases between the germline ends. This CDR3 is 15 amino acids long. CDR3 sequence reads: CASSDRGANTGELFF. The CDR3, as DNA: TGTGCCAGCAGTGACAGGGGCGCGAACACCGGGGAGCTGTTTTTT.

This clone was counted a single time. The chain carries TRBV7-2 and TRBJ2-1; D not resolved. This CDR3 is 13 amino acids long. Germline CDR1 SGHTA, CDR2 FQGNSA. Deletions cut 1 base from V and 7 bases from J, with 8 bases between. The CDR3 reads CASSLGPQNEQFF. DNA of the CDR3: TGTGCCAGCAGCTTAGGTCCCCAGAATGAGCAGTTCTTC.

The chain is built from TRBV29-1 and TRBJ2-7; 10 bases fit TRBD1. CDR3 length: 14 amino acids. After removal of 4 bases from V and 1 base from J, the junction contained 4 bases not matched to a gene. Germline values: CDR1 SQVTM, CDR2 ANQGSEA. The CDR3 DNA is TGCAGCGTTGTGGCGGGACAGGGGTCCTACGAGCAGTACTTC. It yields the protein CSVVAGQGSYEQYF.

This chain links TRBV9 with TRBJ1-5, with D possibly TRBD1 on 5 matching bases. Per the germline V gene, CDR1 is SGDLS and CDR2 is YYNGEE. CDR3 length equals 13 residues. V was shortened by 0 bases and J by 7 bases, with 8 bases between the two germline ends. Here the CDR3 reads CASSVGTGQPQHF. As DNA, the CDR3 is TGTGCCAGCAGCGTAGGAACAGGCCAGCCCCAGCATTTT.

The chain uses TRBV5-1 and TRBJ2-7; 10 bases match TRBD1. There are 15 residues in the CDR3. Germline-derived CDR1 and CDR2 are SGHRS and YFSETQ. The V segment lost 2 bases and the J segment 5 bases; nucleotides outside the gene matches: 7. CDR3 residues: CASSFRTGGFHEQYF. CDR3 coding DNA: TGCGCCAGCAGCTTCCGGACAGGGGGTTTCCACGAGCAGTACTTC.

This clone was observed a few times. This may be a read error, as it is one base from a much larger clone. The CDR3 DNA reads TGTGCCAGCAGTGACAGGGAGGAGGCCCAGTACTTC. This translates into CASSDREEAQYF. V gene TRBV9 combines with J gene TRBJ2-5; the D gene is possibly TRBD1 (7 bases). CDR3 length equals 12 residues. Trimming stripped 5 bases from V and 9 bases from J, with 14 bases between. Germline CDR1 reads SGDLS; CDR2 reads YYNGEE.

V gene TRBV10-2 combines with J gene TRBJ2-7; 7 bases line up with TRBD2. This CDR3 is built from 18 residues. Germline CDR1 and CDR2: WSHSY and SAAADI. V shed 0 bases, J shed 1 base, and the junction held 12 bases outside the gene matches. The CDR3 DNA reads TGCGCCAGCAGTGAGTCGATGAGACTAGCCCAATTTTCCTACGAGCAGTACTTC. It encodes CASSESMRLAQFSYEQYF.

The genes are TRBV7-9 and TRBJ1-1; D is unresolved. The germline CDR1 and CDR2 sequences are SEHNR and FQNEAQ (reference sequence). The CDR3 is 17 residues long. This CDR3 reads CSNEGPAVLNSRTEAFF. CDR3 coding DNA: TGTTCCAACGAGGGCCCTGCTGTACTGAACAGTCGCACTGAAGCTTTCTTT.

DNA of the CDR3: TGTGCCAGCAGTGGGCTGACTAGCAGCCAAGAGACCCAGTACTTC. Protein product: CASSGLTSSQETQYF. V and J are TRBV6-1 and TRBJ2-5, with 7 nucleotides matching TRBD2. Germline CDR1 is MNHNS and CDR2 is SASEGT. The CDR3 is 15 residues long. V lost 4 bases to trimming and J lost 1 base; unmatched junction nucleotides: 6.

V usage is TRBV6-1 and J usage is TRBJ2-2; 10 nucleotides line up with TRBD1. Germline CDR1 is MNHNS and CDR2 is SASEGT. CDR3 length equals 18 residues. Trimming at V came to 0 bases and at J to 1 base, leaving 5 bases not matched to a gene. This CDR3 reads CASSEARDRGWNTGELFF. CDR3 nucleotides: TGTGCCAGCAGTGAAGCCAGGGACAGGGGATGGAACACCGGGGAGCTGTTTTTT.

The chain uses TRBV7-8 and TRBJ1-2; D gene unclear. The CDR3 is 13 residues long. V dropped 1 base and J dropped 4 bases, with 7 bases sitting between them. Germline V gives CDR1 SGHVS, CDR2 FQNEAQ. The DNA for the CDR3 is TGTGCCAGCAGCTTAGGACGGGGCTATGGCTACACCTTC. This translates into CASSLGRGYGYTF.

This clone is a singleton in its sample. This rearrangement joins TRBV19 to TRBJ1-5; no definite D call. CDR1 is LNHDA, CDR2 SQIVND, per germline (reference sequence). Deletions cut 2 bases from V and 9 bases from J, with 11 bases between. This CDR3 comprises 13 residues. CDR3 bases: TGTGCCAGTAGTATACCGGCAGGAGGGCCCCAGCATTTT. The encoded protein is CASSIPAGGPQHF.